A single sample is the source of the 25 T cell receptor beta chains below, sequenced in a study of regulatory T cells in long-lasting Graves disease. Noted time point: newly diagnosed GD, antithyroid drugs for less than 3 months. PBMC RNA served as the TCR library source. Arm-PCR with iRepertoire HTBI primers amplified the CDR3 regions for these TCR beta libraries. From the multiplex PCR reads, TCRdb called clonotypes with MiXCR, one entry per CDR3 protein. Found here are around 240,000 distinct CDR3 sequences, under 20% of them singletons; the top ten hold 14%. A further study also used this sample, focusing on T cells in Graves' hyperthyroidism and ophthalmopathy.

The material sequenced was peripheral blood mononuclear cells (PBMCs), taken at new diagnosis, from a patient treated with antithyroid drugs. The receptors originated from a woman between 25 and 40 years old with Graves disease.

This clonotype has at least ten counts. J is TRBJ2-5 and V is TRBV20-1, with D possibly being TRBD2 (7 bases). Germline lookup yields CDR1 DFQATT and CDR2 SNEGSKA (reference sequence). The CDR3 length is 16 residues. CDR3 bases: TGCTCAGCCAGACGAGGGGGGGGGGGTCACCAAGAGACCCAGTACTTC. Amino acid sequence: CSARRGGGGHQETQYF.

Many counts were recorded for this clonotype. The V call is TRBV2, the J call TRBJ2-2; D unclear. The CDR3 is 13 residues long. Per the germline V gene, CDR1 is SNHLY and CDR2 is FYNNEI. V dropped 3 bases and J dropped 8 bases, with 10 bases sitting between them. In nucleotides, the CDR3 is TGTGCCAGCAGTGAGGACCTGCTGGGGGAGCTGTTTTTT. Translating gives CASSEDLLGELFF.

This clonotype occurred many times. The V call is TRBV5-1, the J call TRBJ1-2, with TRBD1 as a possible D gene (6 bases). CDR1 and CDR2 from the germline V gene are SGHRS and YFSETQ. V lost 3 bases and J lost 7, with 19 bases in between. This CDR3 has 15 residues. The CDR3 nucleotides are TGCGCCAGCAGCTCCGCCGGGACACCGACGACTGGCTACACCTTC. It is translated as CASSSAGTPTTGYTF.

This clonotype was seen a few times. This chain joins TRBV6-1 and TRBJ1-3; perhaps TRBD1 as D (6 bases). Between the trimmed V and J ends, which lost 1 base and 2 bases, there was a span of 12 bases. CDR1 and CDR2 from the germline V gene are MNHNS and SASEGT. This CDR3 is 16 amino acids long. CDR3 residues: CASSEVGGGPGNTIYF. The CDR3 DNA sequence: TGTGCCAGCAGTGAAGTAGGGGGTGGGCCTGGAAACACCATATATTTT.

The sample holds many counts of this clonotype. V gene TRBV7-3 combines with J gene TRBJ1-3, with no clear D. The ends were cut back, 5 bases at V and 2 bases at J, with 7 bases in the middle. The CDR3 has 13 residues. CDR1 and CDR2 (germline): SGHTA, FQGTGA. The CDR3 spells CASSRPPGNTIYF. In DNA form, the CDR3 reads TGTGCCAGCAGCAGACCTCCTGGAAACACCATATATTTT.

This clonotype has more than one count but fewer than ten. V gene TRBV5-1 combines with J gene TRBJ2-2, with D hard to call. V was cut by 0 bases and J by 0 bases, with 6 bases left in between. The CDR3 spans 15 residues. Germline lookup yields CDR1 SGHRS and CDR2 YFSETQ. The CDR3: CASSLASPNTGELFF. The CDR3 region has the DNA TGCGCCAGCAGCTTGGCCAGCCCGAACACCGGGGAGCTGTTTTTT.

The table lists this clonotype with many counts. The junction departs from the called germline gene at one end, perhaps through a read error. The chain employs TRBV5-1 and TRBJ1-5, with a weak D call TRBD1 (6 bases). Germline V gene lookup returns CDR1 SGHRS and CDR2 YFSETQ. CDR3 size: 15 residues. CDR3 in DNA: TGTGCCAGCAGCTTGGCCGAGGGGGGCAATCAGCCCCAGCATTTT. This encodes CASSLAEGGNQPQHF.

This chain connects TRBV6-2 or TRBV6-3 to TRBJ2-1; 7 nucleotides line up with TRBD1. The junction had 9 bases not matched to a gene; V was cut back by 7 bases and J by 6 bases. The CDR3 sequence is 14 residues long. CDR1 MNHEY and CDR2 SVGEGT come from the germline V gene. The CDR3 sequence is CASTLTGDSNEQFF. The DNA of the CDR3 is TGTGCCAGCACTCTTACAGGGGACAGCAATGAGCAGTTCTTC.

This clonotype occurred many times. The chain is built from TRBV10-3 and TRBJ1-1; TRBD1 is a possible D gene (5 bases). This CDR3 comprises 15 residues. The V gene lost 0 bases and the J gene lost 0 bases, with 8 bases spanning the gap. Germline V lookup: CDR1 ENHRY, CDR2 SYGVKD. DNA for the CDR3: TGTGCCATCAGTGAGTCAAGGGGCATGAACACTGAAGCTTTCTTT. The encoded protein is CAISESRGMNTEAFF.

This clonotype was observed many times. The chain carries TRBV13 and TRBJ2-1; possible D gene TRBD1, 5 bases. Germline CDR1 PRHDT, CDR2 FYEKMQ (reference sequence). V was shortened by 4 bases and J by 4 bases, with 11 bases between the two germline ends. CDR3 size: 14 residues. The CDR3 nucleotides read TGTGCCAGCAGCTCCGCGAAGGGGTACAATGAGCAGTTCTTC. Its protein product is CASSSAKGYNEQFF.

This clonotype was seen only a few times. V gene TRBV6-1 combines with J gene TRBJ1-6; 8 bases are a match to TRBD1. J lost 3 bases, V lost 6 bases, and 4 bases had no gene match. CDR3 length equals 15 residues. From germline, CDR1 is MNHNS and CDR2 SASEGT. CDR3 DNA sequence: TGTGCCAGCAGACCCGGACAGGGCTATAATTCACCCCTCCACTTT. Residues: CASRPGQGYNSPLHF.

This clonotype was detected ten times or more. The V call is TRBV3-1, the J call TRBJ2-1, with D possibly being TRBD1 (5 bases). This CDR3 comprises 14 residues. The V gene's germline CDR1 is LGHDT and CDR2 YNNKEL (reference sequence). Deletions cut 5 bases from V and 4 bases from J, with 12 bases between. CDR3 DNA sequence: TGTGCCAGCAGCTCGGACAAGGGGTACAATGAGCAGTTCTTC. Translating it yields CASSSDKGYNEQFF.

In the case of this clonotype: A far larger clone is off by one base, so a read error is likely. The final CDR3 position lacks the conserved phenylalanine or tryptophan, pointing to a likely read error. This rearrangement joins TRBV13 to TRBJ2-3; D is undetermined. The end of the DNA is better explained by TRBJ1-1, so the J call may be wrong. CDR3 length equals 13 residues. Germline V gene data show CDR1 as PRHDT and CDR2 as FYEKMQ (reference sequence). The CDR3 sequence is CASRGSPPTEAFL. The CDR3 DNA sequence: TGTGCCAGCAGGGGCTCCCCCCCAACTGAAGCTTTCCTT.

In its sample, this clonotype was seen many times. V is TRBV11-2 and J is TRBJ2-7, with D possibly being TRBD1 or TRBD2 (5 bases each). Trimming stripped 6 bases from V and 1 base from J, with 13 bases between. The CDR3 loop spans 14 amino acids. The germline V gene encodes CDR1 SGHAT and CDR2 FQNNGV. The CDR3 bases are TGTGCCAGCAGGGGGCTTTGGGGGTCCTACGAGCAGTACTTC. It translates to CASRGLWGSYEQYF.

This chain uses TRBV19 with TRBJ1-1; TRBD1 aligns across 10 bases. The germline V gene encodes CDR1 LNHDA and CDR2 SQIVND (reference sequence). With 10 bases clipped from V and 8 bases from J, the junction kept 10 bases outside the gene matches. This CDR3 contains 13 residues. The CDR3 sequence is CATAGTGVLEAFF. As DNA, the CDR3 is TGTGCCACCGCCGGGACAGGGGTACTCGAAGCTTTCTTT.

Ten or more counts support this clonotype. The chain has TRBV9 and TRBJ2-7; D is perhaps TRBD1 or TRBD2 (5 bases each). The germline V gene has CDR1 SGDLS and CDR2 YYNGEE. The CDR3 sequence is 16 residues long. V lost 4 bases, J lost 2 bases, and 19 bases lay in between. The CDR3 DNA reads as TGTGCCAGCAGCTCACATACGGGGCCCCATCCCTACGAGCAGTACTTC. Translation gives CASSSHTGPHPYEQYF. The entire variable domain, with the rest obtained from reference TRBV9 and TRBJ2-7, is as follows: DSGVTQTPKHLITATGQRVTLRCSPRSGDLSVYWYQQSLDQGLQFLIQYYNGEERAKGNILERFSAQQFPDLHSELNLSSLELGDSALYFCASSSHTGPHPYEQYFGPGTRLTVT.

This clonotype was recorded at least ten times. The J gene is TRBJ1-2, the V gene TRBV6-1; D remains ambiguous. Germline CDR1 and CDR2: MNHNS and SASEGT. The CDR3 length is 15 residues. Deletions cut 5 bases from V and 8 bases from J, with 21 bases between. The CDR3 region has the DNA TGTGCCAGCAGTCCCGGACTCGGTCCCTCGAGCGGCTACACCTTC. This translates into CASSPGLGPSSGYTF.

This clonotype has ten or more counts. This chain joins TRBV27 and TRBJ1-1; D unclear. The germline V and J ends were trimmed by 6 bases and 1 base, with 9 bases remaining between them. Germline CDR1 and CDR2: MNHEY and SMNVEV (reference sequence). The CDR3 totals 13 residues. This CDR3 is CASRGLGNTEAFF. The CDR3 DNA follows: TGTGCCAGCAGGGGCTTAGGGAACACTGAAGCTTTCTTT.

This clonotype was detected ten times or more. V and J are TRBV6-1 and TRBJ1-6; D not resolved. With 5 bases removed from V and 0 bases from J, the gap between germline ends came to 17 bases. This CDR3 spans 18 amino acids. Germline CDR1 and CDR2: MNHNS and SASEGT. The CDR3 DNA is TGTGCCAGCAGTCAGTCGGGTTGGTCCCTCTCCTATAATTCACCCCTCCACTTT. Its translation is CASSQSGWSLSYNSPLHF.

J is TRBJ1-1 and V is TRBV12-3 or TRBV12-4; possibly TRBD1 for D (5 bases). The CDR3 runs 16 residues. The V end lost 5 bases, the J end lost 1 base, and 17 bases lay between the germline ends. In nucleotides, the CDR3 is TGTGCCAGCAGTCCCCTGGTGGGGCGGCGGAACACTGAAGCTTTCTTT. It yields the protein CASSPLVGRRNTEAFF.

To note about this clonotype: A clone one base away is much larger, so this may be a read error. The J gene is TRBJ1-4, the V gene TRBV7-9; no clear D. The V end lost 8 bases, the J end lost 7 bases, and 14 bases lay between the germline ends. This CDR3 comprises 13 residues. CDR1 and CDR2 (germline): SEHNR, FQNEAQ (reference sequence). The CDR3 loop reads CASGSPPLEKLFF. CDR3 DNA sequence: TGTGCCAGCGGCTCTCCGCCCCTTGAAAAACTGTTTTTT.

Comments on this clonotype: A much larger clone is a single base away; this may be a read error. V gene TRBV7-9 combines with J gene TRBJ2-3, with a possible D match to TRBD1 (5 bases). The better agreement between TRBJ1-5 and the DNA end casts doubt on the J call. Germline CDR1 reads SEHNR; CDR2 reads FQNEAQ (reference sequence). This CDR3 is built from 17 residues. Here the CDR3 reads CASSFTLAGGVTDTQHF. In DNA, the CDR3 is TGTGCCAGCAGCTTTACCCTAGCGGGGGGGGTCACAGATACGCAGCATTTT.

This clonotype occurred a few times. V usage is TRBV3-1 and J usage is TRBJ2-3; TRBD2 agrees at 7 bases. CDR3 length equals 18 residues. Germline V gene data show CDR1 as LGHDT and CDR2 as YNNKEL (reference sequence). The V segment lost 0 bases and the J segment 5 bases; nucleotides outside the gene matches: 14. DNA of the CDR3: TGTGCCAGCAGCCAAGAAATAATGGGGGGGGTGATATTAGATACGCAGTATTTT. Amino acids: CASSQEIMGGVILDTQYF.

This clonotype was detected ten times or more. The rearrangement links TRBV20-1 to TRBJ1-2, with D perhaps TRBD1 (6 bases). The V end was cut by 5 bases, the J end by 8 bases, with 15 bases between. The CDR3 loop spans 12 amino acids. Germline V lookup: CDR1 DFQATT, CDR2 SNEGSKA (reference sequence). This chain's CDR3 is CSARRGAGGYTF. DNA of the CDR3: TGCAGTGCTCGCAGGGGAGCGGGAGGCTACACCTTC.

The chain is built from TRBV5-4 and TRBJ1-3; a weak D match, TRBD1 (6 bases). This CDR3 has 14 residues. The germline V gene has CDR1 SGHNT and CDR2 YYREEE (reference sequence). With 7 bases removed from V and 0 bases from J, the gap between germline ends came to 11 bases. CDR3 nucleotide sequence: TGTGCCAGCGGGGGGCCCAACTCTGGAAACACCATATATTTT. It specifies CASGGPNSGNTIYF.